What follows describes a single T cell receptor (beta chain). Its antigen is still unknown. TCRdb redid the calling of the RACE reads with MiXCR, one entry per CDR3 protein. The table has roughly 100,000 distinct CDR3 sequences, roughly 11% seen once; the top ten hold 3% to 4.5%. Described time point: patch test 1, 2 weeks after DPC sensitization. Treatment described: therapeutic diphenylcyclopropenone sensitization with weekly scalp DPC. The sample originates from a study of human T cells and chemical hapten exposure. As for the study in general: Across the whole study, which lasted about 6 months, patients were given diphenylcyclopropenone on the scalp once a week. Patch tests put 0.01% DPC on the upper back, read at 6 days. Study conclusions and caveats: No alteration of TCRs above 1 in 1000 frequency was seen with DPC sensitization.

The length of the CDR3 is 13 residues. The V segment lost 10 bases and the J segment 4 bases; nucleotides outside the gene matches: 7. Sample: whole blood, taken in connection with sensitization to the hapten diphenylcyclopropenone (DPC). The receptor comes from a woman aged 40 to 50 with alopecia areata. Some clones in this sample may be carry-over from other donors' samples. The V call is TRBV12-3 or TRBV12-4, the J call TRBJ2-1, with 7 nucleotides matching TRBD2. CDR3 DNA sequence: TGTGCCACCGAGCGGGGCCCGTACAATGAGCAGTTCTTC. This sequence encodes CATERGPYNEQFF.